These 3 T cell receptor beta chains were all obtained from the same sample, sequenced in a study of shared clonotypes between healthy human individuals. The assay was immunoSEQ multiplex PCR, and TCRdb's table has in-frame clones only and misses some. Among roughly 2,500,000 clones, over 85% were seen once, and the ten largest hold roughly 0.36%. The sample comprised naive CD4+ T cells from PBMCs. Subset reported: CD45RA+ positively selected. The receptors originated from a man aged 18-30 years in good health. Some clones in this sample may be carry-over from other donors' samples.

This clone was seen a single time. This chain connects TRBV7-9 to TRBJ2-3; D is unresolved. There are 14 residues in the CDR3. Germline V gene sequence: CDR1 SEHNR, CDR2 FQNEAQ (reference sequence). V was trimmed by 6 bases and J by 1 base, leaving 11 bases between them. This CDR3 reads CASSVPEGTDTQYF. As DNA, the CDR3 is TGTGCCAGCAGTGTCCCAGAGGGCACAGATACGCAGTATTTT.

Of note for this clone: At one end, the junction sequence differs from germline, possibly due to a read error. This chain connects TRBV28 to TRBJ2-7; tentatively, D is TRBD2 (6 bases). CDR3 length: 13 amino acids. The germline gives CDR1 MDHEN, CDR2 SYDVKM. The CDR3 is CASMGTPSSEQYF. CDR3 in DNA: TGTGCCAGCATGGGGACTCCCTCCTCCGAGCAGTACTTC.

This chain links TRBV5-1 with TRBJ2-7; TRBD1 agrees at 7 bases. The CDR3 length is 16 residues. In germline, CDR1 is SGHRS, CDR2 YFSETQ. J was trimmed by 2 bases and V by 4 bases; bases with no gene match: 12. CDR3 DNA sequence: TGCGCCAGCAGCCCTCAGGGGGTGGGTTCGGCCTACGAGCAGTACTTC. Translating gives CASSPQGVGSAYEQYF.